This T cell receptor beta chain is drawn from a study of blood T cell repertoires in COVID-19. Overall study: COVID-19 samples from acute and convalescent phases originated in the United States, Italy and Spain.

Study members were between roughly 18 and 89 years old and lived in 24 US regions. The table came from immunoSEQ multiplex PCR; TCRdb's copy has only in-frame clones and leaves some out. The sample carries more than 350,000 clones, nearly 90% recorded once. Trimming pared 4 bases from V and 11 bases from J, leaving 11 bases between. This CDR3 contains 11 residues. This clonotype was sampled from a woman aged 18-29 years who had been exposed to COVID-19. Source material: PBMCs or T cells enriched from blood (not recorded which). This chain links TRBV12-3 or TRBV12-4 with TRBJ1-1; no reliable D call. CDR3 amino acids: CASSSQRVAFF. For the CDR3, the DNA is TGTGCCAGCAGTTCCCAACGGGTCGCTTTCTTT.